Listed below are T cell receptor beta chains from one sample, sequenced in a study of control samples from healthy donors and cancer patients. The table came from immunoSEQ multiplex PCR; TCRdb's copy has only in-frame clones and leaves some out. The table records fewer than 200,000 clones, about 94% of them present only once. The sequencing sample was made of blood. These receptors originate from a woman between 55 and 75 years old in good health. CDR3s include the opening cysteine and the closing phenylalanine or tryptophan. A D gene is named only where the DNA matches it firmly. The size entry is marked missing in some rows and otherwise reads once, few, many or a size class.

j_gene	abundance	d_gene	v_gene	CDR3nt	CDR3aa
TRBJ1-1	.	.	TRBV18	TGTGCCAGCTCCTCCCTGGGGAACACTGAAGCTTTCTTT	CASSSLGNTEAFF
TRBJ2-3	.	.	TRBV9	TGTGCCAGCAGCGCATCGGGACTCAGCACAGATACGCAGTATTTT	CASSASGLSTDTQYF
TRBJ1-2	.	.	TRBV5-6	TGTGCCAGCACCTACGAGGACAAAGGCTATGGCTACACCTTC	CASTYEDKGYGYTF
TRBJ2-3	.	.	TRBV3-1/TRBV3-2	TGTGCCAGCAGCCGAGCAAGCACAGATACGCAGTATTTT	CASSRASTDTQYF
TRBJ2-2	once	TRBD2	TRBV5-1	TGCGCCAGCAGCTTCGGACTAGCTGGGGAGCTGTTTTTT	CASSFGLAGELFF
TRBJ1-6	once	TRBD1	TRBV4-1	TGCGCCAGCAGCCAAGATCAGGGGGATAGCTCCTATAATTCACCCCTCCACTTT	CASSQDQGDSSYNSPLHF
TRBJ1-3	.	.	TRBV7-2	TGTGCCAGCAGCCTTTGGACAGCCTCTGGAAACACCATATATTTT	CASSLWTASGNTIYF
TRBJ1-2	.	TRBD1	TRBV6-5	TGTGCCAGCAGTTACTCGATGGCTAGGGGGCTTGATGGCTACACCTTC	CASSYSMARGLDGYTF
TRBJ1-4	once	.	TRBV5-5	TGTGCCAGCAATAACAGGCTTTCTAATGAAAAACTGTTTTTT	CASNNRLSNEKLFF
TRBJ1-1	.	.	TRBV30	TGTGCCTGGAGTACCGCAAGAGACACTGAAGCTTTCTTT	CAWSTARDTEAFF
TRBJ1-5	.	.	TRBV6-2/TRBV6-3	TGTGCCAGCAGTGAGCCGGGACACTATCAGCCCCAGCATTTT	CASSEPGHYQPQHF
TRBJ1-2	.	TRBD1	TRBV5-8	TGTGCCATCGGGACAGGGCGGGGTCGATTTGGCTACACCTTC	CAIGTGRGRFGYTF
TRBJ1-2	.	.	TRBV6-2/TRBV6-3	TGTGCCAGCAGTTACGGGGGACAAATTGATGGCTACACCTTC	CASSYGGQIDGYTF
TRBJ1-1	.	.	TRBV6-5	TGTGCCAGCAGTTACTCGCGCCCTCGGAAGACTGAAGCTTTCTTT	CASSYSRPRKTEAFF
TRBJ1-5	.	.	TRBV7-8	TGTGCCAGCAGCTCTAGCCGTCGCGGGGGGAATACCAATCAGCCCCAGCATTTT	CASSSSRRGGNTNQPQHF
TRBJ2-1	once	TRBD2	TRBV10-1	TGCGCCAGCAACAACTATAGCGGGGCCCCGGGTAATGAGCAGTTCTTC	CASNNYSGAPGNEQFF
TRBJ2-5	.	TRBD2	TRBV27	TGTGCCAGCAGTCCCCTCGGCGGGGGGATGTACCAAGAGACCCAGTACTTC	CASSPLGGGMYQETQYF
TRBJ1-5	few	TRBD1	TRBV2	TGTGCCAGCAGCGGGACAGGGAATGGTCAGCCCCAGCATTTT	CASSGTGNGQPQHF
TRBJ1-2	.	.	TRBV27	TGTGCCAGCAGTCCAACCACAGGAGTTGTGCGTGGCTACACCTTC	CASSPTTGVVRGYTF
TRBJ2-2	.	TRBD1	TRBV24-1	TGTGCCACCAGTGATGCCCGGACAGGGGCCACCGGGGAGCTGTTTTTT	CATSDARTGATGELFF
TRBJ1-4	.	.	TRBV5-1	TGCGCCAGCAGCTTCCGGGAGCTCGAGAATGAAAAACTGTTTTTT	CASSFRELENEKLFF
TRBJ2-2	.	.	TRBV30	TGTGCCTGGAAACGAAGAGGCAGGTTTTATGAAGGTTCGGTCTTGACCGGGGAGCTGTTTTTT	CAWKRRGRFYEGSVLTGELFF
TRBJ2-3	.	.	TRBV24-1	TGTGCCACCAGTGACCCTAGCACAGATACGCAGTATTTT	CATSDPSTDTQYF